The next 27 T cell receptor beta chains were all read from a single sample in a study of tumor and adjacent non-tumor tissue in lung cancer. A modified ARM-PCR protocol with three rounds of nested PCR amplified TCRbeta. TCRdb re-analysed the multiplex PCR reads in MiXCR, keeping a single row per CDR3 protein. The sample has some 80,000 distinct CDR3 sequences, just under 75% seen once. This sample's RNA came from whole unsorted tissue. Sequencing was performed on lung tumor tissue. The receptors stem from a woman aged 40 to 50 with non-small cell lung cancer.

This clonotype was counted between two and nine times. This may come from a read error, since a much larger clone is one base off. For the CDR3, the DNA is TGTGCCAGCAACGAAACAGGGGGCCGGGGTCAGCCCCAGCATTTT. Translation: CASNETGGRGQPQHF. V and J are TRBV14 and TRBJ1-5; 9 bases agree with TRBD1. The junction had 10 bases not matched to a gene; V was cut back by 7 bases and J by 6 bases. The CDR3 spans 15 residues. Germline V lookup: CDR1 SGHDN, CDR2 FVKESK. Full variable domain (outside the CDR3, taken from reference TRBV14 and TRBJ1-5): EAGVTQFPSHSVIEKGQTVTLRCDPISGHDNLYWYRRVMGKEIKFLLHFVKESKQDESGMPNNRFLAERTGGTYSTLKVQPAELEDSGVYFCASNETGGRGQPQHFGDGTRLSIL.

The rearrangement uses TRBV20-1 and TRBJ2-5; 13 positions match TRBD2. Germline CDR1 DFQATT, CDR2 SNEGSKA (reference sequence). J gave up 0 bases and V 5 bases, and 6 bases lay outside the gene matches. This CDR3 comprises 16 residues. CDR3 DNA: TGCAGTGCTGAGACCGGGACTAGCGGGGACCAAGAGACCCAGTACTTC. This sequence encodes CSAETGTSGDQETQYF.

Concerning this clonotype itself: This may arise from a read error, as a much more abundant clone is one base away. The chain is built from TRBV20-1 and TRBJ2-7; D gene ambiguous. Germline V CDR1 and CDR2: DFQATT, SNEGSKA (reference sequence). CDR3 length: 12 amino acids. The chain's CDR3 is CCAKKNNYEQYF. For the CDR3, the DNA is TGCTGTGCTAAGAAGAACAACTACGAGCAGTACTTC.

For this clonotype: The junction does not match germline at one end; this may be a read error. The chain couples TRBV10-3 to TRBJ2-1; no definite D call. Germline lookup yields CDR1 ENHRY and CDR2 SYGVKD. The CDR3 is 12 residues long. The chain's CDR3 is CDISESQEYQFF. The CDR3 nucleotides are TGTGACATCAGTGAGTCTCAGGAGTACCAGTTCTTC.

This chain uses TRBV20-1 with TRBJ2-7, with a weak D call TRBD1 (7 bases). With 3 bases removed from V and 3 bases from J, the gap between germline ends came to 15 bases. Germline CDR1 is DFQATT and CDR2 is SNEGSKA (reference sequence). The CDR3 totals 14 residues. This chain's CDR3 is CSAREGGQHYEQYF. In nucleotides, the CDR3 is TGCAGTGCTAGGGAGGGGGGACAGCACTACGAGCAGTACTTC.

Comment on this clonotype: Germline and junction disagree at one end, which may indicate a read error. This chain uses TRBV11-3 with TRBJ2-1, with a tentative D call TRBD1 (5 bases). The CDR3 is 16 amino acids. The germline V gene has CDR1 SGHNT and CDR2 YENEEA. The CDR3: CASSPRPRGSYNKQFF. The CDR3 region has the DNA TGTGCAAGCAGCCCAAGACCTAGGGGCTCCTACAATAAGCAGTTCTTC.

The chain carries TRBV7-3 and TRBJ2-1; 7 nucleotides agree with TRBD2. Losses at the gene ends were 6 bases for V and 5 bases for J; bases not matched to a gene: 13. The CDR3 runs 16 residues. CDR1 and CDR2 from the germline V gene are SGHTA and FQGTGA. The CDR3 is CASSHGLAVGDNEQFF. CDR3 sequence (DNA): TGTGCCAGCAGTCACGGCCTAGCGGTGGGAGACAATGAGCAGTTCTTC.

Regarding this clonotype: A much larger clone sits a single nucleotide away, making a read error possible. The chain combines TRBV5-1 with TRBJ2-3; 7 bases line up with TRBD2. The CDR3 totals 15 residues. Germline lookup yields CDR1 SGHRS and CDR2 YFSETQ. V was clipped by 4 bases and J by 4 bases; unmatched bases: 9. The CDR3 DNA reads TGCGCCAGCAGCATGGGAGGGTGGGATCCAGATACGCAGTATTTT. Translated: CASSMGGWDPDTQYF. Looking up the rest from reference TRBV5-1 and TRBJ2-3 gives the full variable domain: KAGVTQTPRYLIKTRGQQVTLSCSPISGHRSVSWYQQTPGQGLQFLFEYFSETQRNKGNFPGRFSGRQFSNSRSEMNVSTLELGDSALYLCASSMGGWDPDTQYFGPGTRLTVL.

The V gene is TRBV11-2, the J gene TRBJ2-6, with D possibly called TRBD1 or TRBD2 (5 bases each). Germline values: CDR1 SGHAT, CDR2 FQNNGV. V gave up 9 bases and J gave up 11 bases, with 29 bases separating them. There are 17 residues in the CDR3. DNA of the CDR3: TGTGCCAGTAGCCCGAACTTGAAGGGCTCTGGGACCGACGTCCTGACTTTC. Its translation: CASSPNLKGSGTDVLTF.

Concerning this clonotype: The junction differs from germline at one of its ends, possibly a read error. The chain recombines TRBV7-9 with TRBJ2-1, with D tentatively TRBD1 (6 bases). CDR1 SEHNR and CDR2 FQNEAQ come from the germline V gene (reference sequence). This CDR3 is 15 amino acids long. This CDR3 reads CASSRTAYSHNEQFF. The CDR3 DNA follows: TGTGCCAGCAGCCGGACAGCTTACTCCCACAATGAGCAGTTCTTC.

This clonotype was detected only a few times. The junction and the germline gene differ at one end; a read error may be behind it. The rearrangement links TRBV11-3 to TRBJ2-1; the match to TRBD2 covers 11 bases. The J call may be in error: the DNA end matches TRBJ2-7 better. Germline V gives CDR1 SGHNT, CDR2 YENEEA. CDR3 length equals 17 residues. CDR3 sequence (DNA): TGTACCAGCAGCTTAGCGGTGCCTAGCGGGAGGTGGCATGAGCAGTACTTC. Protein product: CTSSLAVPSGRWHEQYF.

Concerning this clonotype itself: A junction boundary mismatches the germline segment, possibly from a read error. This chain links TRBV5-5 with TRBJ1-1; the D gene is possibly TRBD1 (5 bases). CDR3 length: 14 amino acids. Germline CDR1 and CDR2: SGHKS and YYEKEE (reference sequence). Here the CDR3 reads CVSRVEVRNTEAFF. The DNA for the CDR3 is TGTGTCAGCAGGGTTGAGGTCAGGAACACCGAAGCTTTCTTT.

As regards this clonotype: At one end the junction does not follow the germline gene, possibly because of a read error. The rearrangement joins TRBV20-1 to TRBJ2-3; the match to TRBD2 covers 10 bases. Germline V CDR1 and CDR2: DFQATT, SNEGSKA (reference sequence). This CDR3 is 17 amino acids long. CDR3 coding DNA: TGCAGTGCGCCCCGGACTAGCGGTCTAATACTCATAGATACGCAGTTTTTT. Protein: CSAPRTSGLILIDTQFF.

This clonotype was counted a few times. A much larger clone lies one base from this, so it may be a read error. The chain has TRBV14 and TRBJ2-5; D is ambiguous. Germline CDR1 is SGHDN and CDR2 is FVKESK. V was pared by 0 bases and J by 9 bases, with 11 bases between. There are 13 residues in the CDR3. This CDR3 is CASSQDGNRAQYF. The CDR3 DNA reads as TGTGCCAGCAGCCAAGACGGCAACCGGGCCCAGTACTTC.

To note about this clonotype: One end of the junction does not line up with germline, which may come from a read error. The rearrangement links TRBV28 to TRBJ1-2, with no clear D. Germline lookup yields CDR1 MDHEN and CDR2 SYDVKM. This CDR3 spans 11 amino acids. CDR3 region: CTSSLNYGYTF. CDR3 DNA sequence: TGTACCAGCAGCCTAAACTATGGCTACACCTTC.

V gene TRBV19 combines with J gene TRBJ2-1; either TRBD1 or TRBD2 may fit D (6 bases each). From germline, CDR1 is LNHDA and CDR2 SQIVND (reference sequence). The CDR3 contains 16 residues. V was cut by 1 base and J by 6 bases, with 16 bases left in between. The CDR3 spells CASSIARGAGSNEQFF. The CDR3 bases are TGTGCCAGTAGTATAGCTAGGGGGGCAGGGAGCAATGAGCAGTTCTTC.

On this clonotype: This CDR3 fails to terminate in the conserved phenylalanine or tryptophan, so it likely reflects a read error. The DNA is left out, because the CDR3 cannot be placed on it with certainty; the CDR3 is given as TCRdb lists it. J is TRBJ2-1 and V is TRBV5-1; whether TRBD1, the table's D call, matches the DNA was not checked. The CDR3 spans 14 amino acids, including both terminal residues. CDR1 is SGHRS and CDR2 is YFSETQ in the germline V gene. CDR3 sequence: CASSQFSPGEGWIV.

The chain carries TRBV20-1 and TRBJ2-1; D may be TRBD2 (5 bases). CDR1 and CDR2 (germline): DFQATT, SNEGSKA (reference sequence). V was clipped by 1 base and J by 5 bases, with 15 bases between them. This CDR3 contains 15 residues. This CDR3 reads CSARGGSTDHNEQFF. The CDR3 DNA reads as TGCAGTGCTAGAGGAGGGAGCACCGACCACAATGAGCAGTTCTTC.

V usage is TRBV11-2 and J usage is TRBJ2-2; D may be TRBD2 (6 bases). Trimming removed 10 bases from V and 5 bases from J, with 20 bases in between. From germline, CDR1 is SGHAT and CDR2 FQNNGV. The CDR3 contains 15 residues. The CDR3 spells CANHKPRGGTGELFF. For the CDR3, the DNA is TGTGCCAACCACAAACCCCGGGGAGGAACCGGGGAGCTGTTTTTT.

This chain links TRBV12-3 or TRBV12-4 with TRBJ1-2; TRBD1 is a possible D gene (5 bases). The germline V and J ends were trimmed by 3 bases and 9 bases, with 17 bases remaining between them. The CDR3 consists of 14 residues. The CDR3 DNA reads TGTGCCAGCAGTTTGGGCAGGGCCCAGTGTTGCTACACCTTC. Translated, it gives CASSLGRAQCCYTF.

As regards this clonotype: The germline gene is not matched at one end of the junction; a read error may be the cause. The CDR3 region is CANSSDTDTQFF. The CDR3 DNA reads TGTGCCAACAGCTCAGACACAGATACGCAGTTTTTT. V gene TRBV11-2 combines with J gene TRBJ2-3; no clear D. Per the germline V gene, CDR1 is SGHAT and CDR2 is FQNNGV. The CDR3 has 12 amino acids.

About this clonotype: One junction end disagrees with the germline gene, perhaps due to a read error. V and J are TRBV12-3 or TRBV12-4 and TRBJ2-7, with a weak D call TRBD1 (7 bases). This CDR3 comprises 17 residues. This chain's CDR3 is CASSFSGAGGGSYEQYF. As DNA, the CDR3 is TGTGCAAGCAGTTTCTCCGGGGCAGGGGGAGGCTCCTACGAGCAGTACTTC.

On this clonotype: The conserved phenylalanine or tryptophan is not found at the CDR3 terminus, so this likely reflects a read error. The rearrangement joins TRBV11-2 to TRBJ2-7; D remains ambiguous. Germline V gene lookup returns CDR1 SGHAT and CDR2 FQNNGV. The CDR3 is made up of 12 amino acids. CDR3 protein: CVSSLTQDEQYL. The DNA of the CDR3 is TGTGTCAGCAGCTTAACCCAGGACGAACAGTACTTA.

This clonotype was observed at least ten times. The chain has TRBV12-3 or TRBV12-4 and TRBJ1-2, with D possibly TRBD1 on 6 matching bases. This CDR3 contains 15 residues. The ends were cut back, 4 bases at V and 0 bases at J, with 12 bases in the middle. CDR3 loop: CASSSPRGANYGYTF. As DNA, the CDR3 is TGTGCCAGCAGTTCCCCCAGGGGAGCTAACTATGGCTACACCTTC.

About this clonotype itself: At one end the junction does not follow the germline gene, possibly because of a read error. The CDR3 spells CASSLDLEDEQYF. DNA of the CDR3: TGTGCCAGCAGCTTAGATTTAGAGGACGAACAGTACTTC. The chain carries TRBV7-8 and TRBJ2-7; D call uncertain. In germline, CDR1 is SGHVS, CDR2 FQNEAQ. This CDR3 has 13 residues.

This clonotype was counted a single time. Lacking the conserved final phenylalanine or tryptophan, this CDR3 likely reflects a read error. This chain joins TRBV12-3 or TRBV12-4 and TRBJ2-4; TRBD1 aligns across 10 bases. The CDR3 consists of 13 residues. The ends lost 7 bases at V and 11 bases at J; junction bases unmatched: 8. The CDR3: CASNKGQGRVQYI. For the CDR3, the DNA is TGTGCCAGCAATAAGGGACAGGGGAGGGTTCAGTACATC.

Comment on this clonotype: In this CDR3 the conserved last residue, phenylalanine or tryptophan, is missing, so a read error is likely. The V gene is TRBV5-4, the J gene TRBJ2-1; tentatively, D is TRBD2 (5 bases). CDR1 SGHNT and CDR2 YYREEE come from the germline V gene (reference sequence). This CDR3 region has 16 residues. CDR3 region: CASSLGSGMRDNEQFL. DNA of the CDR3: TGTGCAAGCAGCTTGGGTTCCGGGATGCGTGACAATGAGCAGTTCCTC.